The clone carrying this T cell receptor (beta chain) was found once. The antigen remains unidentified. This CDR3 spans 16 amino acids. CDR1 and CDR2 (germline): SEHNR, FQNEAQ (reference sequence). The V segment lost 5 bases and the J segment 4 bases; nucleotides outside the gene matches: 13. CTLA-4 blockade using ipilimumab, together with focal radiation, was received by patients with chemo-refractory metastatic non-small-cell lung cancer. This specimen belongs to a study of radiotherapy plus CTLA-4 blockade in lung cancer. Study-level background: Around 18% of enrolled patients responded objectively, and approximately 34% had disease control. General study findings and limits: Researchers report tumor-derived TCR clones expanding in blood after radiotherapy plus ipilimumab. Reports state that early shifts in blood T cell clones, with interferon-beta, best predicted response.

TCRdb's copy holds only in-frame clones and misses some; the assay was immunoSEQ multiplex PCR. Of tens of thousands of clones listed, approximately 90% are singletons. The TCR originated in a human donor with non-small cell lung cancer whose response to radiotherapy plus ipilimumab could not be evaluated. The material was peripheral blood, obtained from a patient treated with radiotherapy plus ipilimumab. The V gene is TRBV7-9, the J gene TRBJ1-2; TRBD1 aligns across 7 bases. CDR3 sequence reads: CASSGGTAGNSYGYTF. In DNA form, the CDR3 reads TGTGCCAGCAGCGGGGGGACAGCTGGAAATTCCTATGGCTACACCTTC.